The 17 T cell receptor beta chains below come from one sample, sequenced in a study of blood T cells in healthy people across ages. Primed by a sample-barcoded 5' primer and a J-beta primer mix, a second PCR proceeded for about 6 to 11 cycles. TCRdb re-derived calls from the 5' RACE reads in MiXCR, one entry per CDR3 protein. The sample holds 890,000 or so distinct CDR3 sequences; around 62% are singletons and the top ten take 28%. Material: blood. Receptors originate from a man between 25 and 39 years old in good health.

The genes are TRBV3-1 and TRBJ2-5, with D possibly being TRBD1 or TRBD2 (5 bases each). The V gene's germline CDR1 is LGHDT and CDR2 YNNKEL (reference sequence). V gave up 4 bases and J gave up 2 bases, with 14 bases separating them. The CDR3 runs 15 residues. CDR3 in amino acids: CASSRETDLQETQYF. DNA of the CDR3: TGTGCCAGCAGCCGGGAGACAGACCTTCAAGAGACCCAGTACTTC.

CDR3 sequence (DNA): TGCGCCAGCAGCAACCGGGACATCGGAAAAAACATTCAGTACTTC. Its translation is CASSNRDIGKNIQYF. This chain connects TRBV4-3 to TRBJ2-4; D may be TRBD1 (6 bases). V lost 5 bases and J 4 bases, leaving 15 bases between the germline ends. Germline assignment: CDR1 LGHNA and CDR2 YSLEER. This CDR3 is built from 15 residues.

Only one count was recorded for this clonotype. The chain joins TRBV7-9 to TRBJ2-4; D gene unclear. TRBJ2-7 explains the end of the DNA better; the J call may be wrong. The CDR3 runs 11 residues. Germline assignment: CDR1 SEHNR and CDR2 FQNEAQ (reference sequence). CDR3 in amino acids: CASSKRYEQYF. Here the CDR3 DNA reads TGTGCCAGCAGCAAACGCTACGAGCAGTACTTC.

This clonotype was picked up a small number of times. The chain combines TRBV6-2 or TRBV6-3 with TRBJ2-4; no firm D call. Trimming stripped 2 bases from V and 1 base from J, with 12 bases between. This CDR3 has 16 amino acids. CDR1 is MNHEY and CDR2 is SVGEGT in the germline V gene. The chain's CDR3 is CASSYLPGGAKNIQYF. CDR3 in DNA: TGTGCCAGCAGTTACCTCCCAGGTGGGGCCAAAAACATTCAGTACTTC.

This clonotype was counted a few times. V and J are TRBV7-2 and TRBJ2-3; 9 bases align to TRBD2. This CDR3 is built from 15 residues. Germline loops: CDR1 SGHTA, CDR2 FQGNSA. V was pared by 10 bases and J by 7 bases, with 15 bases of the junction left unmatched. CDR3 sequence (DNA): TGTGCCACCCCAAGTTCGGCGGGGGGGCAATATACGCAGTATTTT. Protein: CATPSSAGGQYTQYF. Full variable domain (remainder filled in from reference TRBV7-2 and TRBJ2-3): GAGVSQSPSNKVTEKGKDVELRCDPISGHTALYWYRQSLGQGLEFLIYFQGNSAPDKSGLPSDRFSAERTGGSVSTLTIQRTQQEDSAVYLCATPSSAGGQYTQYFGPGTRLTVL.

The chain carries TRBV10-3 and TRBJ2-3; no clear D gene. The CDR3 runs to 12 residues. CDR1 and CDR2 from the germline V gene are ENHRY and SYGVKD. The germline V and J ends were trimmed by 4 bases and 2 bases, with 4 bases remaining between them. In DNA, the CDR3 is TGTGCCATCAGTGCCCCCACAGATACGCAGTATTTT. Its translation: CAISAPTDTQYF.

There are a few counts of this clonotype. This chain joins TRBV20-1 and TRBJ2-7; maybe TRBD1 (5 bases). Germline loops: CDR1 DFQATT, CDR2 SNEGSKA (reference sequence). V gave up 4 bases and J gave up 3 bases, with 10 bases separating them. The CDR3 extends over 12 amino acids. CDR3 nucleotide sequence: TGCAGTGCTACACAGGAAGACTACGAGCAGTACTTC. Amino acid sequence: CSATQEDYEQYF.

Regarding this clonotype: At one boundary the junction diverges from the germline segment, which might be a read error. The CDR3 sequence is CATSLAGHSAGEGTQYF. The CDR3 DNA is TGCGCCACCAGCTTGGCGGGACATTCGGCAGGAGAAGGTACGCAGTATTTT. J is TRBJ2-3 and V is TRBV5-1; D is tentatively TRBD1 or TRBD2 (6 bases each). Germline V gene sequence: CDR1 SGHRS, CDR2 YFSETQ. There are 17 residues in the CDR3.

The rearrangement uses TRBV29-1 and TRBJ2-1; the match to TRBD2 covers 10 bases. This CDR3 is built from 13 residues. J was trimmed by 10 bases and V by 4 bases; bases with no gene match: 7. Germline lookup yields CDR1 SQVTM and CDR2 ANQGSEA. CDR3 in DNA: TGCAGCGTTGTGGTAGCGGGGGGAGGGGAGCAGTTCTTC. This translates into CSVVVAGGGEQFF.

The CDR3 DNA follows: TGCGCCAGCAGCCAAGAGAAGGGCAGAGCCTACGAGCAGTACTTC. This sequence encodes CASSQEKGRAYEQYF. V is TRBV4-3 and J is TRBJ2-5, with D unresolved. The end of the DNA fits TRBJ2-7 better, so the J call may be wrong. The CDR3 covers 15 residues. CDR1 and CDR2 from the germline V gene are LGHNA and YSLEER.

V usage is TRBV12-3 or TRBV12-4 and J usage is TRBJ2-2; TRBD1 matches 7 bases. The CDR3 sequence is 15 residues long. The V segment lost 6 bases and the J segment 5 bases; nucleotides outside the gene matches: 9. CDR3 sequence reads: CASRSPGGQTGELFF. CDR3 coding DNA: TGTGCCAGCAGATCCCCAGGGGGACAAACCGGGGAGCTGTTTTTT.

The J gene is TRBJ2-5, the V gene TRBV6-2 or TRBV6-3; D is unresolved. This CDR3 is built from 13 residues. V lost 2 bases to trimming and J lost 4 bases, with 8 bases between them. The germline V gene has CDR1 MNHEY and CDR2 SVGEGT. The DNA of the CDR3 is TGTGCCAGCAGTTACCGCCCGGGAGAGACCCAGTACTTC. It specifies CASSYRPGETQYF.

Here the CDR3 reads CAISVSRQGYEQYF. CDR3 DNA sequence: TGTGCCATCAGTGTGAGCCGACAGGGATACGAGCAGTACTTC. The chain is built from TRBV10-3 and TRBJ2-5, with TRBD1 matching over 7 bases. The end of the DNA fits TRBJ2-7 better, so the J call may be wrong. Germline CDR1 and CDR2: ENHRY and SYGVKD. The CDR3 runs to 14 residues.

Of note for this clonotype: This sequence may be a read error, since a much larger clone differs from it by one base. The chain combines TRBV29-1 with TRBJ2-3; 8 bases match TRBD1. The CDR3 sequence is 14 residues long. V shed 3 bases, J shed 2 bases, and the junction held 4 bases outside the gene matches. Germline CDR1 is SQVTM and CDR2 is ANQGSEA. DNA of the CDR3: TGCAGCGTTGATGGACAGGGTAACACAGATACGCAGTATTTT. Its protein is CSVDGQGNTDTQYF.

The J gene is TRBJ2-7, the V gene TRBV30; D may be TRBD2 (6 bases). There are 15 residues in the CDR3. Germline V gene lookup returns CDR1 GTSNPN and CDR2 SVGIG (reference sequence). V was cut by 2 bases and J by 1 base, with 15 bases left in between. The CDR3 sequence: CAWSRGRRGSYEQYF. CDR3 DNA: TGTGCCTGGAGTCGGGGCCGCCGGGGGTCCTACGAGCAGTACTTC.

The V and J genes are TRBV10-3 and TRBJ2-6; 10 bases are a match to TRBD1. V lost 6 bases to trimming and J lost 1 base; unmatched junction nucleotides: 9. Looked up from germline, CDR1 is ENHRY and CDR2 is SYGVKD. The CDR3 extends over 18 amino acids. CDR3 coding DNA: TGTGCCATCAGACCCGGGACAGGGGCGCAGTCTGGGGCCAACGTCCTGACTTTC. Translation gives CAIRPGTGAQSGANVLTF.

The V and J genes are TRBV4-2 and TRBJ2-5; the match to TRBD1 covers 8 bases. The CDR3 sequence is 17 residues long. Germline V gene data show CDR1 as LGHNA and CDR2 as YNFKEQ. V lost 0 bases to trimming and J lost 4 bases; unmatched junction nucleotides: 10. This CDR3 reads CASSQEFGQGGRETQYF. The CDR3 DNA reads as TGTGCCAGCAGCCAAGAGTTCGGACAGGGAGGCAGAGAGACCCAGTACTTC.